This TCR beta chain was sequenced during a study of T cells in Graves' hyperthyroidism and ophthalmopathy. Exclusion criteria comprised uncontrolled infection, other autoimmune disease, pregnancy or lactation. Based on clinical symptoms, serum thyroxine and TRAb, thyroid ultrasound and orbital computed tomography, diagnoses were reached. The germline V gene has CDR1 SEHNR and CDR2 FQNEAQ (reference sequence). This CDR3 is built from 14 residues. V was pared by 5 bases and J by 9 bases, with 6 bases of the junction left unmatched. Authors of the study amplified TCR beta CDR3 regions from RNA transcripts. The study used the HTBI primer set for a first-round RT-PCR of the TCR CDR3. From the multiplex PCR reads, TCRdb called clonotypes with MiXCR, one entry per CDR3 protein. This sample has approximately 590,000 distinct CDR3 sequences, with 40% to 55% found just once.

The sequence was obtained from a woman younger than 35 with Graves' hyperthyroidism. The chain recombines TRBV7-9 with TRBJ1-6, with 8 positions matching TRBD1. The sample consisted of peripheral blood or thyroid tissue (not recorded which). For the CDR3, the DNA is TGTGCCAGCAGCCCACAGGGGGGTGGTTCACCCCTCCACTTT. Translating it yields CASSPQGGGSPLHF.